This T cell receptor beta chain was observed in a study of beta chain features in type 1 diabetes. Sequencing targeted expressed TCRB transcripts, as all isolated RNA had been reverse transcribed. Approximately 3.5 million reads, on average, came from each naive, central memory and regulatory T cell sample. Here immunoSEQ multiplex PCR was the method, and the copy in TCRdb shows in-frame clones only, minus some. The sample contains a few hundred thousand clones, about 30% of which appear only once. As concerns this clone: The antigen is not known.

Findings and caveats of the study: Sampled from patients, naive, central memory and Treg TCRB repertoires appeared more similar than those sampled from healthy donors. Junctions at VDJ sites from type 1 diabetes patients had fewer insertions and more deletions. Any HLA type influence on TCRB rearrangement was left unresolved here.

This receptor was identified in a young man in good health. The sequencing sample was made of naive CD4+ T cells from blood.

CDR3 loop: CSVDRDPILNTEAFF. Written as DNA, the CDR3 is TGCAGCGTTGACCGGGACCCGATTTTGAACACTGAAGCTTTCTTT. V and J are TRBV29-1 and TRBJ1-1; possible D gene TRBD1, 5 bases. This CDR3 has 15 amino acids. Germline CDR1 is SQVTM and CDR2 is ANQGSEA. Between the trimmed V and J ends, which lost 3 bases and 0 bases, there was a span of 14 bases.